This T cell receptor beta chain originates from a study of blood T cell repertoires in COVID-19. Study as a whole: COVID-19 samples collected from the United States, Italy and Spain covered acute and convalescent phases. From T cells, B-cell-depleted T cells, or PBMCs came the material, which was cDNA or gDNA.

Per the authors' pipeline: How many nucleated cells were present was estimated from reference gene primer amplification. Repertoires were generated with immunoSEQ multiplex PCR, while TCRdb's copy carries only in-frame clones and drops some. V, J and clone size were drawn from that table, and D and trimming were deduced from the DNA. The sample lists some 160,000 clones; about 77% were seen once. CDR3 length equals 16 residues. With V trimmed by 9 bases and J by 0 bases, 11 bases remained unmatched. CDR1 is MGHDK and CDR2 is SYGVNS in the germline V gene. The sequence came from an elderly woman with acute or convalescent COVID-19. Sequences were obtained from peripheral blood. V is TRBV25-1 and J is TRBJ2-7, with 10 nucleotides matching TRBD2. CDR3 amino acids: CASSAGTSAFSYEQYF. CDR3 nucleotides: TGTGCCAGTTCGGCCGGGACTAGCGCTTTCTCCTACGAGCAGTACTTC.